The clone carrying this TCR beta chain has just a few counts. The antigen is undetermined. This specimen comes from a study of CD8 T cells in ankylosing spondylitis. General study results and limits: From matched ankylosing spondylitis synovial fluid, disease-linked clones were reportedly recovered at significantly enriched levels. A motif in TCR beta, a set of seven to nine highly homologous variants, appeared characteristic of ankylosing spondylitis blood.

The length of the CDR3 is 16 residues. V shed 5 bases, J shed 0 bases, and the junction held 4 bases outside the gene matches. Germline-derived CDR1 and CDR2 are MGHDK and SYGVNS. As the method for making TCR beta libraries, quantitative 5'-RACE with molecular barcodes was used. Each CDR3 protein is one row after TCRdb ran MiXCR on the 5' RACE reads. The repertoire includes 450,000 to 550,000 distinct CDR3 sequences, under 5.5% of them detected once, and approximately 4% sits in the top ten. Specimen: blood, either unsorted or a sorted T cell fraction (not recorded which). This receptor was identified in a male donor with ankylosing spondylitis. This sequence joins TRBV25-1 and TRBJ2-2, with TRBD2 identical over 9 bases. CDR3 sequence reads: CASSPASGTNTGELFF. The DNA for the CDR3 is TGTGCCAGCAGTCCGGCTAGCGGGACGAACACCGGGGAGCTGTTTTTT.